This is a list of T cell receptor beta chains from one sample in a study of identical twins. TCRdb used MiXCR to reprocess the 5' RACE reads, holding one entry per CDR3 protein. The table lists about 520,000 distinct CDR3 sequences, less than 25% of them singletons. These data were also filed under a second study, of T cells expressing NK-cell markers.

The source material was CD4+ T cells sorted from blood. The receptors were gathered from a woman between 18 and 29 years old in good health. The CDR3 runs from the conserved cysteine through the conserved F or W. Fields, in order: clone size, D gene, V gene, J gene, CDR3 DNA, CDR3 protein. A D gene is named only where the DNA matches it firmly. Expanded clones are given a class, and other clones once, few, many or no size at all.

clone_size: NA; d_call: TRBD2; v_call: TRBV29-1; j_call: TRBJ2-3; cdr3_nt: TGCAGCGTCCAGTGGGCGGGGGGGCCGGCAGATACGCAGTATTTT; cdr3_aa: CSVQWAGGPADTQYF
clone_size: NA; d_call: NA; v_call: TRBV11-2; j_call: TRBJ2-3; cdr3_nt: TGTGCCAGCAGCTCCTACCCTCGAGATACGCAGTATTTT; cdr3_aa: CASSSYPRDTQYF
clone_size: NA; d_call: TRBD1; v_call: TRBV29-1; j_call: TRBJ1-2; cdr3_nt: TGCAGCCTGGGGACAGGGCGGGGAGGCTACACCTTC; cdr3_aa: CSLGTGRGGYTF
clone_size: few; d_call: NA; v_call: TRBV20-1; j_call: TRBJ2-7; cdr3_nt: TGCAGTGCTAGATCAACTAGCAATCAGTACGAGCAGTACTTC; cdr3_aa: CSARSTSNQYEQYF
clone_size: few; d_call: NA; v_call: TRBV7-9; j_call: TRBJ2-7; cdr3_nt: TGTGCCAGCAGCTTAGCTTTATTTTCGGGACAAAAATCCTACGAGCAGTACTTC; cdr3_aa: CASSLALFSGQKSYEQYF
clone_size: NA; d_call: NA; v_call: TRBV24-1; j_call: TRBJ2-3; cdr3_nt: TGTGCCACCAGTGACCCCCGTGGCCGGGGAGATACGCAGTATTTT; cdr3_aa: CATSDPRGRGDTQYF
clone_size: many; d_call: NA; v_call: TRBV6-5; j_call: TRBJ2-2; cdr3_nt: TGTGCCAGCAGTTACCGCGGCACCGGGGAGCTGTTTTTT; cdr3_aa: CASSYRGTGELFF
clone_size: few; d_call: TRBD2; v_call: TRBV7-9; j_call: TRBJ2-3; cdr3_nt: TGTGCCAGCAGTCGAGGGACTAGTAGGTCATTTACGCAGTATTTT; cdr3_aa: CASSRGTSRSFTQYF
clone_size: few; d_call: NA; v_call: TRBV5-1; j_call: TRBJ1-1; cdr3_nt: TGCGCCAGCAGCCCCGGAGGATACACTGAAGCTTTCTTT; cdr3_aa: CASSPGGYTEAFF
clone_size: many; d_call: NA; v_call: TRBV12-3/TRBV12-4; j_call: TRBJ2-1; cdr3_nt: TGTGCCAGCTCCCTTCCCACCATAAATGAGCAGTTCTTC; cdr3_aa: CASSLPTINEQFF
clone_size: NA; d_call: NA; v_call: TRBV7-2; j_call: TRBJ2-1; cdr3_nt: TGTGCCAGCAGCTTAGACGGGGGGCATAGGGAGCAGTTCTTC; cdr3_aa: CASSLDGGHREQFF
clone_size: few; d_call: NA; v_call: TRBV12-3/TRBV12-4; j_call: TRBJ2-1; cdr3_nt: TGTGCCAGCAGTTTAGCTAAAGTCTCGGAGGCGGAGTTCTTC; cdr3_aa: CASSLAKVSEAEFF
clone_size: few; d_call: TRBD2; v_call: TRBV6-2/TRBV6-3; j_call: TRBJ2-7; cdr3_nt: TGTGCCAGCAGTTACCCTGCTAGCGGAGCCCCCGAGCAGTACTTC; cdr3_aa: CASSYPASGAPEQYF
clone_size: NA; d_call: NA; v_call: TRBV20-1; j_call: TRBJ1-5; cdr3_nt: TGCAGTGCTAGAGATTTGACAAGCAATCAGCCCCAGCATTTT; cdr3_aa: CSARDLTSNQPQHF
clone_size: NA; d_call: NA; v_call: TRBV7-2; j_call: TRBJ2-5; cdr3_nt: TGTGCCAGCAGCTTATGGGGGAGTCGAGAGACCCAGTACTTC; cdr3_aa: CASSLWGSRETQYF
clone_size: NA; d_call: NA; v_call: TRBV11-2; j_call: TRBJ2-3; cdr3_nt: TGTGCCAGCAGCCCATACTCTAGCACAGATACGCAGTATTTT; cdr3_aa: CASSPYSSTDTQYF
clone_size: few; d_call: NA; v_call: TRBV5-1; j_call: TRBJ2-5; cdr3_nt: TGCGCCAGCAGCTTTAGGACAGAGAAAGAGACCCAGTACTTC; cdr3_aa: CASSFRTEKETQYF
clone_size: many; d_call: NA; v_call: TRBV20-1; j_call: TRBJ2-3; cdr3_nt: TGCAGCCCCTACGGCGACAGTGAGACAGATACGCAGTATTTT; cdr3_aa: CSPYGDSETDTQYF
clone_size: many; d_call: NA; v_call: TRBV7-9; j_call: TRBJ2-2; cdr3_nt: TGTGCCAGCAGCTTAGATGCCGGTAACACCGGGGAGCTGTTTTTT; cdr3_aa: CASSLDAGNTGELFF
clone_size: NA; d_call: NA; v_call: TRBV19; j_call: TRBJ2-7; cdr3_nt: TGTGCCACCAGTCCTCCCTACGAGCAGTACTTC; cdr3_aa: CATSPPYEQYF
clone_size: many; d_call: TRBD2; v_call: TRBV10-3; j_call: TRBJ2-7; cdr3_nt: TGTGCCATCAGTGAGATAGCGGGAGGGTCCTACGAGCAGTACTTC; cdr3_aa: CAISEIAGGSYEQYF
clone_size: few; d_call: NA; v_call: TRBV12-3/TRBV12-4; j_call: TRBJ1-4; cdr3_nt: TGTGCCAGCAGTAGACACATGAGGGGGGAAAAACTGTTTTTT; cdr3_aa: CASSRHMRGEKLFF
clone_size: few; d_call: NA; v_call: TRBV5-1; j_call: TRBJ2-5; cdr3_nt: TGCGCCAGCAGCGATATCCAAGAGACCCAGTACTTC; cdr3_aa: CASSDIQETQYF
clone_size: NA; d_call: NA; v_call: TRBV20-1; j_call: TRBJ2-1; cdr3_nt: TGCAGTGCTCTCGGAGGCTCCTACAATGAGCAGTTCTTC; cdr3_aa: CSALGGSYNEQFF
clone_size: NA; d_call: NA; v_call: TRBV7-8; j_call: TRBJ2-1; cdr3_nt: TGTGCCAGCAGCTTAGCGATGGGCGCTAGTGAGCAGTTCTTC; cdr3_aa: CASSLAMGASEQFF
clone_size: few; d_call: NA; v_call: TRBV5-6; j_call: TRBJ2-7; cdr3_nt: TGTGCCAGCGACTCGGACTCACGAAGCTCCTACGAGCAGTACTTC; cdr3_aa: CASDSDSRSSYEQYF
clone_size: few; d_call: TRBD1; v_call: TRBV7-8; j_call: TRBJ2-2; cdr3_nt: TGTGCCAGCAGCTTCCAGGGGGCCTCCGGGGAGCTGTTTTTT; cdr3_aa: CASSFQGASGELFF
clone_size: few; d_call: NA; v_call: TRBV6-2/TRBV6-3; j_call: TRBJ2-2; cdr3_nt: TGTGCCAGCAGTTACTCCGGGAACAGTATAACCGGGGAGCTGTTTTTT; cdr3_aa: CASSYSGNSITGELFF
clone_size: many; d_call: NA; v_call: TRBV4-3; j_call: TRBJ2-7; cdr3_nt: TGCGCCAGCAGCCAAGGTACAGGGTTCGACGAGCAGTACTTC; cdr3_aa: CASSQGTGFDEQYF
clone_size: NA; d_call: TRBD1; v_call: TRBV10-3; j_call: TRBJ1-1; cdr3_nt: TGTGCCATCAGGGGTCAGGACAGGGACACTGAAGCTTTCTTT; cdr3_aa: CAIRGQDRDTEAFF
clone_size: few; d_call: NA; v_call: TRBV7-2; j_call: TRBJ2-3; cdr3_nt: TGTGCCAGCAGCTTAACAGGGACTTCTGCCACAGATACGCAGTATTTT; cdr3_aa: CASSLTGTSATDTQYF
clone_size: NA; d_call: NA; v_call: TRBV11-2; j_call: TRBJ2-2; cdr3_nt: TGTGCCAGCAGCCAGACCCCTGTGGGCCCCGTCAACACCGGGGAGCTGTTTTTT; cdr3_aa: CASSQTPVGPVNTGELFF
clone_size: NA; d_call: NA; v_call: TRBV7-2; j_call: TRBJ2-7; cdr3_nt: TGTGCCAGCAGACGAGGACCCATTGCGGGAGAGCAGTACTTC; cdr3_aa: CASRRGPIAGEQYF
clone_size: NA; d_call: NA; v_call: TRBV10-3; j_call: TRBJ1-1; cdr3_nt: TGTGCCATCTCTCCGAGGCAAAAGGCTGAATGGGGGAACACTGAAGCTTTCTTT; cdr3_aa: CAISPRQKAEWGNTEAFF
clone_size: few; d_call: TRBD2; v_call: TRBV20-1; j_call: TRBJ2-1; cdr3_nt: TGCAGTGCTCCCCCCCGACTAGCGGGAGGGCTTAGTGAGCAGTTCTTC; cdr3_aa: CSAPPRLAGGLSEQFF
clone_size: NA; d_call: NA; v_call: TRBV20-1; j_call: TRBJ1-1; cdr3_nt: TGCAGTGCTCTCGGGGAGGCCTTT; cdr3_aa: CSALGEAF
clone_size: few; d_call: TRBD1; v_call: TRBV5-6; j_call: TRBJ1-6; cdr3_nt: TGTGCCAGCAGCTTGATTGAGGGACAGAATTCACCCCTCCACTTT; cdr3_aa: CASSLIEGQNSPLHF
clone_size: few; d_call: TRBD2; v_call: TRBV11-2; j_call: TRBJ2-1; cdr3_nt: TGTGCCAGCAGCTTCCGGACTAGCCCCCTAAGCAATGAGCAGTTCTTC; cdr3_aa: CASSFRTSPLSNEQFF
clone_size: few; d_call: NA; v_call: TRBV5-1; j_call: TRBJ1-4; cdr3_nt: TGCGCCAGCAGGGGGACGGACTATAATGAAAAACTGTTTTTT; cdr3_aa: CASRGTDYNEKLFF
clone_size: NA; d_call: TRBD1; v_call: TRBV20-1; j_call: TRBJ2-4; cdr3_nt: TGCAGTGCTCCCGGGACAGGGGAAGCCAAAAACATTCAGTACTTC; cdr3_aa: CSAPGTGEAKNIQYF
clone_size: NA; d_call: TRBD1; v_call: TRBV19; j_call: TRBJ1-6; cdr3_nt: TGTGCCCCAGCCAAGGGGACAGATAATTCACCCCTCCACTTT; cdr3_aa: CAPAKGTDNSPLHF
clone_size: few; d_call: TRBD2; v_call: TRBV18; j_call: TRBJ2-1; cdr3_nt: TGTGCCAGCTCACCACCGGGACTAGCGGGGGCTGAGCAGTTCTTC; cdr3_aa: CASSPPGLAGAEQFF
clone_size: NA; d_call: NA; v_call: TRBV7-2; j_call: TRBJ2-3; cdr3_nt: TGTGCCAGCAGCTTAGCGGAGGCTGCCACAGATACGCAGTATTTT; cdr3_aa: CASSLAEAATDTQYF
clone_size: NA; d_call: TRBD2; v_call: TRBV5-1; j_call: TRBJ2-5; cdr3_nt: TGCGCCAGCAGCAACGGGGGGGCCGGAGAGACCCAGTACTTC; cdr3_aa: CASSNGGAGETQYF
clone_size: NA; d_call: NA; v_call: TRBV9; j_call: TRBJ2-7; cdr3_nt: TGTGCCAGCAGCCGCGTCCCCGGGGGATCCGAGCAGTACTTC; cdr3_aa: CASSRVPGGSEQYF
clone_size: many; d_call: NA; v_call: TRBV4-3; j_call: TRBJ2-1; cdr3_nt: TGCGCCAGCAGCCAGGGCGTTAGCGTCGTTGAGCAGTTCTTC; cdr3_aa: CASSQGVSVVEQFF
clone_size: few; d_call: NA; v_call: TRBV5-4; j_call: TRBJ2-2; cdr3_nt: TGTGCCAGCAGCTTGGTCAGGGAACGGAACACCGGGGAGCTGTTTTTT; cdr3_aa: CASSLVRERNTGELFF
clone_size: few; d_call: NA; v_call: TRBV7-8; j_call: TRBJ2-2; cdr3_nt: TGTGCCAGCAGCTTAGTAGGGACGGGGAACACCGGGGAGCTGTTTTTT; cdr3_aa: CASSLVGTGNTGELFF
clone_size: NA; d_call: NA; v_call: TRBV29-1; j_call: TRBJ1-4; cdr3_nt: TGCAGCGTGGGGGAGGGGAAACTGTTTTTT; cdr3_aa: CSVGEGKLFF
clone_size: few; d_call: TRBD2; v_call: TRBV20-1; j_call: TRBJ2-3; cdr3_nt: TGCAGTGCCGCCCGACTAGCGGTTAGCACAGATACGCAGTATTTT; cdr3_aa: CSAARLAVSTDTQYF
clone_size: NA; d_call: NA; v_call: TRBV9; j_call: TRBJ2-5; cdr3_nt: TGTGCCAGCAGCGCCGACCGAGGCCAGGGATATTCAGAGACCCAGTACTTC; cdr3_aa: CASSADRGQGYSETQYF
clone_size: many; d_call: NA; v_call: TRBV25-1; j_call: TRBJ1-5; cdr3_nt: TGTGCCAGCAGTGAATTGACGGATCAGCCCCAGCATTTT; cdr3_aa: CASSELTDQPQHF
clone_size: NA; d_call: NA; v_call: TRBV7-8; j_call: TRBJ2-2; cdr3_nt: TGTGCCAGCAGCTTACAGGGCCAGACTAGTTTGGCCACCGGGGAGCTGTTTTTT; cdr3_aa: CASSLQGQTSLATGELFF
clone_size: NA; d_call: TRBD1; v_call: TRBV6-2/TRBV6-3; j_call: TRBJ2-7; cdr3_nt: TGTGCCAGCAGGAGGGGACAGGGAAGCTACGAGCAGTACTTC; cdr3_aa: CASRRGQGSYEQYF